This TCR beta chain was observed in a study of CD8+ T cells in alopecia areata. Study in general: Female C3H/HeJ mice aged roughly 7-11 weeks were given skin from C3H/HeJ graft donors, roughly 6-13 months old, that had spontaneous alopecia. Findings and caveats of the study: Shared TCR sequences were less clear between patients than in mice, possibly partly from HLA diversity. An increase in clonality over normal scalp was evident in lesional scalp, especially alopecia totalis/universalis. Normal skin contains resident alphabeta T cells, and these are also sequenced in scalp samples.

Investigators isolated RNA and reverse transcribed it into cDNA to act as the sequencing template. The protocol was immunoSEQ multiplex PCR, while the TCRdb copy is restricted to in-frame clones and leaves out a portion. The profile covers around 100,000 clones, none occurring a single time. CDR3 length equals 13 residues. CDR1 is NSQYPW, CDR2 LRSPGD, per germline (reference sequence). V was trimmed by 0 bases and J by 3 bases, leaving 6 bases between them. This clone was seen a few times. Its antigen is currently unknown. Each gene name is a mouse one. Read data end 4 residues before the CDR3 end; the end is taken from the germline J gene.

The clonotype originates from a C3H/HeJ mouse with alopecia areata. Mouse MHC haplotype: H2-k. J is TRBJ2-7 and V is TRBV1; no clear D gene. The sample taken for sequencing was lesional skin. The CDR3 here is CTCSAELDYEQYF. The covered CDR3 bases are TGCACCTGCAGTGCAGAGCTGGACTAT.